These T cell receptor beta chains were read from a single sample in a study of human T cells and chemical hapten exposure. Using its own MiXCR run on the RACE reads, TCRdb lists one record per CDR3 protein. The table shows approximately 73,000 distinct CDR3 sequences, with about a tenth occurring only once. The sample here was whole blood, taken in connection with sensitization to the hapten diphenylcyclopropenone (DPC). The receptor source for this set is a woman aged 45 to 65 with alopecia areata. Some clones in this sample may be carry-over from other donors' samples. The CDR3 runs from the conserved cysteine through the conserved F or W. A D gene is named only where the DNA matches it firmly. Size tells how often a clone was seen (once, few, many) or the class of an expanded clone, and some rows leave it out.

V gene: TRBV29-1; J gene: TRBJ1-1; D gene: TRBD1; clone size: few; CDR3 protein: CSGALGTGVTEAFF; CDR3 DNA: TGCAGCGGAGCCCTCGGGACAGGGGTTACTGAAGCTTTCTTT
V gene: TRBV20-1; J gene: TRBJ2-1; D gene: .; clone size: .; CDR3 protein: CSARPMRDNEQFF; CDR3 DNA: TGCAGTGCTAGACCCATGCGCGACAATGAGCAGTTCTTC
V gene: TRBV12-3/TRBV12-4; J gene: TRBJ2-2; D gene: .; clone size: few; CDR3 protein: CASSRDFSKTGELFF; CDR3 DNA: TGTGCCAGCAGTAGGGACTTCTCCAAAACCGGGGAGCTGTTTTTT
V gene: TRBV14; J gene: TRBJ2-7; D gene: .; clone size: few; CDR3 protein: CASSPGGAPVYEQYF; CDR3 DNA: TGTGCCAGCAGCCCAGGGGGGGCGCCTGTCTACGAGCAGTACTTC
V gene: TRBV7-6; J gene: TRBJ2-7; D gene: .; clone size: many; CDR3 protein: CASSPRAGSSYEQYF; CDR3 DNA: TGTGCCAGCAGCCCCAGGGCGGGGAGCTCCTACGAGCAGTACTTC
V gene: TRBV7-2; J gene: TRBJ2-2; D gene: .; clone size: .; CDR3 protein: CAERAGASNTGELFF; CDR3 DNA: TGTGCCGAAAGGGCCGGGGCCTCGAACACCGGGGAGCTGTTTTTT
V gene: TRBV4-3; J gene: TRBJ2-1; D gene: .; clone size: few; CDR3 protein: CASSQGGLRDEGTQNEQFF; CDR3 DNA: TGCGCCAGCAGCCAAGGGGGGTTAAGAGACGAGGGGACACAGAATGAGCAGTTCTTC
V gene: TRBV6-6; J gene: TRBJ1-2; D gene: .; clone size: few; CDR3 protein: CASSYRDGYTF; CDR3 DNA: TGTGCCAGCAGTTACAGGGATGGCTACACCTTC
V gene: TRBV29-1; J gene: TRBJ1-1; D gene: .; clone size: .; CDR3 protein: CSARNTEAFF; CDR3 DNA: TGCAGTGCCAGGAACACTGAAGCTTTCTTT
V gene: TRBV5-1; J gene: TRBJ1-1; D gene: .; clone size: .; CDR3 protein: CASSLEAGRDTEAFF; CDR3 DNA: TGCGCCAGCAGCTTGGAAGCAGGGAGGGACACTGAAGCTTTCTTT
V gene: TRBV30; J gene: TRBJ2-5; D gene: .; clone size: many; CDR3 protein: CAWSVIGAQTRAQYF; CDR3 DNA: TGTGCCTGGAGTGTAATAGGGGCTCAGACGAGGGCCCAGTACTTC
V gene: TRBV7-8; J gene: TRBJ1-2; D gene: .; clone size: few; CDR3 protein: CASSLVRGARGYTF; CDR3 DNA: TGTGCCAGCAGCTTAGTCCGGGGGGCCCGTGGCTACACCTTC
V gene: TRBV28; J gene: TRBJ2-1; D gene: .; clone size: many; CDR3 protein: CASSQAKPYNEQFF; CDR3 DNA: TGTGCCAGCAGCCAGGCCAAGCCGTACAATGAGCAGTTCTTC
V gene: TRBV7-8; J gene: TRBJ2-7; D gene: TRBD1; clone size: .; CDR3 protein: CASSAPTGQGSYEQYF; CDR3 DNA: TGTGCCAGCAGCGCCCCAACGGGACAGGGCTCCTACGAGCAGTACTTC
V gene: TRBV6-2/TRBV6-3; J gene: TRBJ2-7; D gene: .; clone size: few; CDR3 protein: CASGAHNEQYF; CDR3 DNA: TGTGCCAGCGGAGCCCACAACGAGCAGTACTTC
V gene: TRBV6-5; J gene: TRBJ2-7; D gene: .; clone size: many; CDR3 protein: CASTFGGGGEQYF; CDR3 DNA: TGTGCCAGCACCTTTGGGGGGGGCGGTGAGCAGTACTTC
V gene: TRBV5-1; J gene: TRBJ2-7; D gene: .; clone size: .; CDR3 protein: CTSSLDGVPYEQYF; CDR3 DNA: TGCACCAGCAGCTTGGATGGGGTTCCCTACGAGCAGTACTTC
V gene: TRBV9; J gene: TRBJ2-4; D gene: .; clone size: .; CDR3 protein: CASSVDLNIQYF; CDR3 DNA: TGTGCCAGCAGCGTAGACCTGAACATTCAGTACTTC
V gene: TRBV12-3/TRBV12-4; J gene: TRBJ2-1; D gene: .; clone size: many; CDR3 protein: CASRLATSYNEQFF; CDR3 DNA: TGTGCCAGCAGGCTAGCGACTTCCTACAATGAGCAGTTCTTC
V gene: TRBV12-3/TRBV12-4; J gene: TRBJ1-4; D gene: .; clone size: .; CDR3 protein: CASGATNEKLFF; CDR3 DNA: TGTGCCAGCGGTGCAACTAATGAAAAACTGTTTTTT
V gene: TRBV27; J gene: TRBJ2-7; D gene: TRBD2; clone size: .; CDR3 protein: CASTRGTSGRAFLDEQYF; CDR3 DNA: TGTGCCAGCACCAGGGGCACTAGCGGGAGGGCCTTTCTCGACGAGCAGTACTTC
V gene: TRBV28; J gene: TRBJ2-7; D gene: .; clone size: many; CDR3 protein: CASSPPRTVISYEQYF; CDR3 DNA: TGTGCCAGCAGTCCACCTCGGACAGTTATCTCCTACGAGCAGTACTTC
V gene: TRBV14; J gene: TRBJ1-2; D gene: TRBD1; clone size: .; CDR3 protein: CASSQGQGGFYGYTF; CDR3 DNA: TGTGCCAGCAGCCAAGGACAGGGAGGATTCTATGGCTACACCTTC
V gene: TRBV11-1; J gene: TRBJ2-7; D gene: .; clone size: .; CDR3 protein: CASSPGTRNYEQYF; CDR3 DNA: TGTGCCAGCAGCCCCGGGACTCGTAACTACGAGCAGTACTTC
V gene: TRBV18; J gene: TRBJ2-2; D gene: .; clone size: few; CDR3 protein: CASSPLPRLNTGELFF; CDR3 DNA: TGTGCCAGCTCACCACTCCCGCGCCTGAACACCGGGGAGCTGTTTTTT
V gene: TRBV7-9; J gene: TRBJ2-7; D gene: TRBD2; clone size: .; CDR3 protein: CASSISGTSVPEQYF; CDR3 DNA: TGTGCCAGCAGCATCTCCGGGACTAGTGTCCCCGAGCAGTACTTC
V gene: TRBV12-3/TRBV12-4; J gene: TRBJ2-7; D gene: .; clone size: .; CDR3 protein: CASSLSESSYEQYF; CDR3 DNA: TGTGCCAGCAGCCTCAGTGAGAGCTCCTACGAGCAGTACTTC
V gene: TRBV12-3/TRBV12-4; J gene: TRBJ2-7; D gene: TRBD1; clone size: .; CDR3 protein: CASSHGDRGYEQYF; CDR3 DNA: TGTGCCAGCAGTCACGGGGACAGGGGCTACGAGCAGTACTTC
V gene: TRBV20-1; J gene: TRBJ2-7; D gene: TRBD2; clone size: .; CDR3 protein: CSARRLASEQYF; CDR3 DNA: TGCAGTGCTAGAAGACTAGCGAGCGAGCAGTACTTC
V gene: TRBV24-1; J gene: TRBJ2-1; D gene: .; clone size: .; CDR3 protein: CATSDLSEQFF; CDR3 DNA: TGTGCCACCAGTGATTTGAGTGAGCAGTTCTTC
V gene: TRBV20-1; J gene: TRBJ2-7; D gene: .; clone size: .; CDR3 protein: CSARDWAGSYEQYF; CDR3 DNA: TGCAGTGCTAGAGATTGGGCAGGGAGCTACGAGCAGTACTTC
V gene: TRBV14; J gene: TRBJ1-4; D gene: TRBD1; clone size: .; CDR3 protein: CASSQEGTGLEKLFF; CDR3 DNA: TGTGCCAGCAGCCAAGAAGGGACAGGGCTAGAAAAACTGTTTTTT
V gene: TRBV7-3; J gene: TRBJ2-2; D gene: .; clone size: many; CDR3 protein: CASSLGRAGTGELFF; CDR3 DNA: TGTGCCAGCAGCTTAGGCAGGGCGGGCACCGGGGAGCTGTTTTTT